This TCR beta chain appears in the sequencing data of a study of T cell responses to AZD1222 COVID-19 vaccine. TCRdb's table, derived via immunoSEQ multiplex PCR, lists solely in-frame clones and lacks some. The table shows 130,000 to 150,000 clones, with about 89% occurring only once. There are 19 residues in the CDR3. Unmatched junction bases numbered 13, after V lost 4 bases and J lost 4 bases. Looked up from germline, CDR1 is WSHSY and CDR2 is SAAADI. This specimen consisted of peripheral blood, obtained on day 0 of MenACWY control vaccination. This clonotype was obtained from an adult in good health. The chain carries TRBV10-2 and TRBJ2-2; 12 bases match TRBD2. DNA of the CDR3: TGCGCCAGCAGTGCCCGAGGGCTAGCGGGGGGGCCGGGCACCGGGGAGCTGTTTTTT. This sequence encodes CASSARGLAGGPGTGELFF.